Detailed here is one T cell receptor (beta chain). Its antigen is not identified. The CDR3 runs to 17 residues. V was pared by 8 bases and J by 5 bases, with 16 bases of the junction left unmatched. Per the germline V gene, CDR1 is MNHEY and CDR2 is SMNVEV (reference sequence). The sample comes from a study of T cells in localized non-small cell lung cancer. Findings and limits, study-wide: Only one tumor region went through sequencing, so heterogeneity may still be there. Greater T cell density in blood accompanied longer overall survival.

Produced via immunoSEQ multiplex PCR; TCRdb's table is partial and in-frame only. Among about 46,000 clones listed, about 86% were seen once. The gene calls are TRBV27 and TRBJ2-5; 11 bases agree with TRBD1. The sequencing here drew on peripheral blood mononuclear cells, taken before any cancer treatment. This receptor was obtained from a man aged 35-75 years with stage III lung adenocarcinoma. The CDR3 reads CASSFIGQGAITETQYF. The CDR3 region has the DNA TGTGCCAGCTCCTTTATCGGACAGGGGGCAATCACGGAGACCCAGTACTTC.